This T cell receptor (beta chain) was sequenced for a study of cytotoxic CD8 clonotypes in ibrutinib-treated CLL. Study-wide background: Mean per-sample yields comprised around 280,000 productive templates and tens of thousands of productive rearrangements.

About this clone itself: Its cognate antigen is unknown.

Generated by immunoSEQ multiplex PCR, the TCRdb table keeps only in-frame clones and is missing some. This sample yields about 140,000 clones, of which 60% to 80% are seen a single time; around a quarter belongs to the top ten. The study, taken as a whole, reports: A rise in clonality was seen at ibrutinib response, and a fall back toward baseline was seen at progression.

The material sequenced was PBMCs, taken after 12 months of ibrutinib treatment. This TCR was recovered from a human donor with chronic lymphocytic leukemia.

The CDR3 spells CASSTQAAFFYEQYF. CDR3 DNA sequence: TGTGCCAGCAGTACCCAGGCAGCCTTCTTTTACGAGCAGTACTTC. This chain links TRBV6-5 with TRBJ2-7; D gene ambiguous. V lost 5 bases and J lost 4, with 18 bases in between. The germline gives CDR1 MNHEY, CDR2 SVGAGI. The CDR3 covers 15 residues.